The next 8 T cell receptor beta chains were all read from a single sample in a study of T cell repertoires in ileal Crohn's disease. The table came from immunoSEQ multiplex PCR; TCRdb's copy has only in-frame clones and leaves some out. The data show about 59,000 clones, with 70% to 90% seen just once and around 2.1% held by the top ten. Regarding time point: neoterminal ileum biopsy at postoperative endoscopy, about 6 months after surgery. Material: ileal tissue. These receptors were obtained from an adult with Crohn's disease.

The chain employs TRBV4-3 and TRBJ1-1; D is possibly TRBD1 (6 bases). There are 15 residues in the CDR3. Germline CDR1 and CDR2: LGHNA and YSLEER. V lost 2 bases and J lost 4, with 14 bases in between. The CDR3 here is CASSQMTDSSTEAFF. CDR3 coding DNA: TGCGCCAGCAGCCAAATGACGGACAGTTCCACTGAAGCTTTCTTT.

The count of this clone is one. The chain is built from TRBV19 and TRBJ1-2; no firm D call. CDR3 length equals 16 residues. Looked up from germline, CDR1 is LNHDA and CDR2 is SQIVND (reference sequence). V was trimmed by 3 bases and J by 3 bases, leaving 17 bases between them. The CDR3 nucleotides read TGTGCCAGTAGTATGACGGTAGGCCTGAGCGACTATGGCTACACCTTC. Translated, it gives CASSMTVGLSDYGYTF. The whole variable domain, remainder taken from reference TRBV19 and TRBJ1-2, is DGGITQSPKYLFRKEGQNVTLSCEQNLNHDAMYWYRQDPGQGLRLIYYSQIVNDFQKGDIAEGYSVSREKKESFPLTVTSAQKNPTAFYLCASSMTVGLSDYGYTFGSGTRLTVV.

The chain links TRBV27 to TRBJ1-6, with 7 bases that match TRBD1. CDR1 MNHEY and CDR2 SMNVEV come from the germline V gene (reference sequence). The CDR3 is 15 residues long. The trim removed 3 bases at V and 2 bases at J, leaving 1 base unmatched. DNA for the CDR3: TGTGCCAGCAGTTTGCAGGGGGCCTATAATTCACCCCTCCACTTT. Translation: CASSLQGAYNSPLHF.

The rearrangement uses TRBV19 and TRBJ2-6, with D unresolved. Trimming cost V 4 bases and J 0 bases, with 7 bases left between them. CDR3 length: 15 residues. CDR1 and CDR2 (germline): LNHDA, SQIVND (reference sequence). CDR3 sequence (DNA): TGTGCCAGTAGTAGAGTCGGCTCTGGGGCCAACGTCCTGACTTTC. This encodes CASSRVGSGANVLTF.

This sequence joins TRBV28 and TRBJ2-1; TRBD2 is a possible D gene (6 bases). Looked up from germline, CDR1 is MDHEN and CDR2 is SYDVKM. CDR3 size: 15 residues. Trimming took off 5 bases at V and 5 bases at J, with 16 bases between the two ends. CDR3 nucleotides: TGTGCCAGCAGTGATAGCGGTCACGCTAACAATGAGCAGTTCTTC. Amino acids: CASSDSGHANNEQFF.

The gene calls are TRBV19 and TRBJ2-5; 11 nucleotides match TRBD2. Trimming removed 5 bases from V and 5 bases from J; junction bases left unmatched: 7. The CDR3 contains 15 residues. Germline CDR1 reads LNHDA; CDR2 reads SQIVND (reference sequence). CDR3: CASSVSGRALETQYF. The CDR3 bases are TGTGCCAGTAGTGTTAGCGGGAGGGCCCTGGAGACCCAGTACTTC. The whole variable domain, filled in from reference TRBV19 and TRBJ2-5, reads DGGITQSPKYLFRKEGQNVTLSCEQNLNHDAMYWYRQDPGQGLRLIYYSQIVNDFQKGDIAEGYSVSREKKESFPLTVTSAQKNPTAFYLCASSVSGRALETQYFGPGTRLLVL.

The CDR3 is CATRSTGLGTEAFF. CDR3 bases: TGTGCCACCAGATCGACAGGGCTGGGCACTGAAGCTTTCTTT. The chain recombines TRBV15 with TRBJ1-1; the match to TRBD1 covers 7 bases. V lost 6 bases to trimming and J lost 4 bases; unmatched junction nucleotides: 8. Germline V gives CDR1 LNHNV, CDR2 YYDKDF (reference sequence). The CDR3 runs to 14 residues.

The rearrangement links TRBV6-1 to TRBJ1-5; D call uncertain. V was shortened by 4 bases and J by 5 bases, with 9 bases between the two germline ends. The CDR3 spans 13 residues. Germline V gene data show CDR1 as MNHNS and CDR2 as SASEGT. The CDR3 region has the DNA TGTGCCAGCAGTGCAAAAGAGGATCAGCCCCAGCATTTT. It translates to CASSAKEDQPQHF.